These 18 T cell receptor beta chains were all obtained from the same sample, sequenced in a study of cytomegalovirus exposure and HLA in healthy donors. The PCR used 60 Vbeta and 13 Jbeta primers. TCRdb's copy holds only in-frame clones and misses some; the assay was immunoSEQ multiplex PCR. Of more than 95,000 clones in the sample, about 78% were seen once. Input material: PBMCs. Source of these receptors: a female donor in good health and CMV-seronegative.

CDR3 residues: CSVPRGDRGEFF. CDR3 in DNA: TGCAGCGTCCCGAGGGGGGACAGGGGCGAGTTCTTC. The V call is TRBV29-1, the J call TRBJ2-1; 10 bases match TRBD1. Germline loops: CDR1 SQVTM, CDR2 ANQGSEA. Germline trimming cut 6 bases from V and 14 bases from J; bases unmatched to any gene: 10. The CDR3 loop spans 12 amino acids.

The CDR3 DNA reads TGCGCCAGCAGACCGTTCGGGGGTTGGGGCACAGATACGCAGTATTTT. Residues: CASRPFGGWGTDTQYF. The gene calls are TRBV5-1 and TRBJ2-3, with D perhaps matching TRBD2 (6 bases). Germline V gene lookup returns CDR1 SGHRS and CDR2 YFSETQ. V lost 5 bases, J lost 1 base, and 17 bases lay in between. The CDR3 has 16 amino acids. The whole variable domain, remainder taken from reference TRBV5-1 and TRBJ2-3, is KAGVTQTPRYLIKTRGQQVTLSCSPISGHRSVSWYQQTPGQGLQFLFEYFSETQRNKGNFPGRFSGRQFSNSRSEMNVSTLELGDSALYLCASRPFGGWGTDTQYFGPGTRLTVL.

This chain joins TRBV30 and TRBJ1-5; no clear D. The CDR3 runs 14 residues. Germline CDR1 reads GTSNPN; CDR2 reads SVGIG (reference sequence). V gave up 0 bases and J gave up 0 bases, with 6 bases separating them. This CDR3 reads CAWSVLHSNQPQHF. The CDR3 DNA reads as TGTGCCTGGAGTGTATTACATAGCAATCAGCCCCAGCATTTT.

The chain couples TRBV28 to TRBJ2-4; 9 bases fit TRBD2. Germline V gene lookup returns CDR1 MDHEN and CDR2 SYDVKM. This CDR3 region has 18 residues. With V trimmed by 6 bases and J by 7 bases, 19 bases remained unmatched. The CDR3 here is CASSSTREGLRILNIQYF. In DNA, the CDR3 is TGTGCCAGCAGCAGTACGCGGGAGGGCCTCCGAATTTTGAACATTCAGTACTTC.

The chain has TRBV6-5 and TRBJ2-7; possible D gene TRBD1, 5 bases. This CDR3 spans 16 amino acids. Per the germline V gene, CDR1 is MNHEY and CDR2 is SVGAGI. V dropped 2 bases and J dropped 0 bases, with 14 bases sitting between them. CDR3 coding DNA: TGTGCCAGCAGTTACGATGAGACAGTCATCTCCTACGAGCAGTACTTC. As protein: CASSYDETVISYEQYF.

V gene TRBV29-1 combines with J gene TRBJ1-1, with unresolved D. The CDR3 totals 11 residues. The V gene lost 2 bases and the J gene lost 6 bases, with 7 bases spanning the gap. Per the germline V gene, CDR1 is SQVTM and CDR2 is ANQGSEA. The CDR3 region is CSVESGAEAFF. In DNA form, the CDR3 reads TGCAGCGTTGAATCCGGGGCTGAAGCTTTCTTT. Full variable domain (rest looked up from reference TRBV29-1 and TRBJ1-1): SAVISQKPSRDICQRGTSLTIQCQVDSQVTMMFWYRQQPGQSLTLIATANQGSEATYESGFVIDKFPISRPNLTFSTLTVSNMSPEDSSIYLCSVESGAEAFFGQGTRLTVV.

The rearrangement links TRBV29-1 to TRBJ2-4; the D gene is possibly TRBD2 (5 bases). CDR1 and CDR2 (germline): SQVTM, ANQGSEA. This CDR3 contains 13 residues. V was pared by 6 bases and J by 2 bases, with 11 bases between. CDR3 DNA sequence: TGCAGCGTGTCTCGGGAAACCAAAAACATTCAGTACTTC. Its protein product is CSVSRETKNIQYF.

The chain links TRBV5-1 to TRBJ1-1; 7 bases match TRBD1. CDR3 length: 13 amino acids. Unmatched junction bases numbered 8, after V lost 4 bases and J lost 8 bases. Germline values: CDR1 SGHRS, CDR2 YFSETQ. In nucleotides, the CDR3 is TGCGCCAGCAGCGGACTAACAGGGGACGAAGCTTTCTTT. It encodes CASSGLTGDEAFF.

The gene calls are TRBV18 and TRBJ1-4; perhaps TRBD1 as D (6 bases). Per germline, CDR1 KGHSH and CDR2 LQKENI. Between the trimmed V and J ends, which lost 6 bases and 8 bases, there was a span of 19 bases. This CDR3 comprises 15 residues. In DNA, the CDR3 is TGTGCCAGCTCCTCCCAAGGGGGTTATCAGGAAAAACTGTTTTTT. Translated, it gives CASSSQGGYQEKLFF.

This clone has a handful of counts. This chain uses TRBV11-2 with TRBJ1-5; TRBD1 might be the D (5 bases). In germline, CDR1 is SGHAT, CDR2 FQNNGV. V lost 5 bases to trimming and J lost 4 bases, with 12 bases between them. The CDR3 is 14 residues long. The CDR3 nucleotides are TGTGCCAGCAGCCCGGGGGGAATGAATCAGCCCCAGCATTTT. It codes for CASSPGGMNQPQHF.

The chain joins TRBV21-1 to TRBJ2-1; TRBD2, the table's D call, was not compared with the DNA. TRBV21-1 counts as a pseudogene. This CDR3 comprises 21 residues. The CDR3 loop is CASVGAKRETEEGSSYNEQFF. CDR3 in DNA: TGTGCCAGCGTGGGTGCTAAGCGGGAGACGGAGGAGGGTAGCTCCTACAATGAGCAGTTCTTC.

V gene TRBV9 combines with J gene TRBJ2-2, with D perhaps TRBD2 (5 bases). The germline CDR1 and CDR2 sequences are SGDLS and YYNGEE. Trimming cost V 2 bases and J 6 bases, with 8 bases left between them. The CDR3 has 13 residues. This chain's CDR3 is CASSVWESGELFF. In nucleotides, the CDR3 is TGTGCCAGCAGCGTCTGGGAGTCCGGGGAGCTGTTTTTT. The variable domain in full, completed from reference TRBV9 and TRBJ2-2, reads DSGVTQTPKHLITATGQRVTLRCSPRSGDLSVYWYQQSLDQGLQFLIQYYNGEERAKGNILERFSAQQFPDLHSELNLSSLELGDSALYFCASSVWESGELFFGEGSRLTVL.

This clone was counted a single time. The chain employs TRBV6-6 and TRBJ2-1, with D possibly being TRBD1 (6 bases). The length of the CDR3 is 15 residues. CDR1 and CDR2 from the germline V gene are MNHNY and SVGAGI (reference sequence). V dropped 2 bases and J dropped 0 bases, with 8 bases sitting between them. DNA for the CDR3: TGTGCCAGCAGTTACCAGGGGAGCTCCTACAATGAGCAGTTCTTC. Translated, it gives CASSYQGSSYNEQFF.

The gene calls are TRBV7-9 and TRBJ1-5; D call uncertain. Germline CDR1 reads SEHNR; CDR2 reads FQNEAQ (reference sequence). The CDR3 runs to 15 residues. V lost 1 base, J lost 1 base, and 8 bases lay in between. CDR3 in DNA: TGTGCCAGCAGCTTAGAGACAACCAGCAATCAGCCCCAGCATTTT. Translated: CASSLETTSNQPQHF.

The CDR3 nucleotides are TGTGCCAGCAGCTTAGCCTCAGGGACACGCGGCGAGCAGTACTTC. It translates to CASSLASGTRGEQYF. This sequence joins TRBV7-9 and TRBJ2-5; TRBD1 is a possible D gene (6 bases). Matching the DNA end better, TRBJ2-7 makes the J call doubtful. Germline V gene sequence: CDR1 SEHNR, CDR2 FQNEAQ (reference sequence). This CDR3 contains 15 residues.

This clone appeared a single time. The rearrangement links TRBV29-1 to TRBJ2-1; TRBD2 agrees at 7 bases. This CDR3 region has 14 residues. The J segment lost 6 bases and the V segment lost 4 bases, leaving 9 bases of the junction unmatched. CDR1 is SQVTM and CDR2 is ANQGSEA in the germline V gene. The chain's CDR3 is CSVGRGSGGNEQFF. In nucleotides, the CDR3 is TGCAGCGTTGGGCGGGGGAGTGGGGGCAATGAGCAGTTCTTC.

V usage is TRBV11-3 and J usage is TRBJ2-5; 16 bases align to TRBD2. CDR3 length: 16 amino acids. Trimming removed 4 bases from V and 5 bases from J; junction bases left unmatched: 4. Germline V gives CDR1 SGHNT, CDR2 YENEEA. The CDR3 reads CASSSGTSGGVETQYF. The DNA of the CDR3 is TGTGCCAGCAGCTCTGGGACTAGCGGGGGGGTGGAGACCCAGTACTTC. Variable domain in full (rest from reference TRBV11-3 and TRBJ2-5): EAGVVQSPRYKIIEKKQPVAFWCNPISGHNTLYWYLQNLGQGPELLIRYENEEAVDDSQLPKDRFSAERLKGVDSTLKIQPAELGDSAVYLCASSSGTSGGVETQYFGPGTRLLVL.

The J gene is TRBJ1-1, the V gene TRBV6-1, with 7 bases identical to TRBD1. Germline CDR1 reads MNHNS; CDR2 reads SASEGT. The junction had 8 bases not matched to a gene; V was cut back by 5 bases and J by 8 bases. The CDR3 contains 13 residues. The DNA for the CDR3 is TGTGCCAGCAGTACGACAGGGACGACGGAAGCTTTCTTT. Amino acid sequence: CASSTTGTTEAFF.